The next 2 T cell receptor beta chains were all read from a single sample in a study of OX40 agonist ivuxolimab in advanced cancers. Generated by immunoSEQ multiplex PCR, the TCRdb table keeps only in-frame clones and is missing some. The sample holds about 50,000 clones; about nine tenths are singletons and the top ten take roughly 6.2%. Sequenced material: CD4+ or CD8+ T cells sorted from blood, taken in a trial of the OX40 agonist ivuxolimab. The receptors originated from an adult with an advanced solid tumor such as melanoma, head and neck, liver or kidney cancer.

The CDR3 is CASGTGRTGELFF. DNA for the CDR3: TGTGCCAGCGGGACAGGGCGTACCGGGGAGCTGTTTTTT. The chain has TRBV6-1 and TRBJ2-2; 9 bases are shared with TRBD1. CDR3 length: 13 amino acids. V dropped 8 bases and J dropped 5; count of bases not matched to a gene: 3. Germline lookup yields CDR1 MNHNS and CDR2 SASEGT.

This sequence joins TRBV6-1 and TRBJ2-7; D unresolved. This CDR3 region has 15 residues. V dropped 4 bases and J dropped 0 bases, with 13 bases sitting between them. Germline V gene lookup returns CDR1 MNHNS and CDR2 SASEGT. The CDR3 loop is CASSGGPTASYEQYV. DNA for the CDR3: TGTGCCAGCAGTGGAGGACCTACAGCCTCCTACGAGCAGTACGTC.